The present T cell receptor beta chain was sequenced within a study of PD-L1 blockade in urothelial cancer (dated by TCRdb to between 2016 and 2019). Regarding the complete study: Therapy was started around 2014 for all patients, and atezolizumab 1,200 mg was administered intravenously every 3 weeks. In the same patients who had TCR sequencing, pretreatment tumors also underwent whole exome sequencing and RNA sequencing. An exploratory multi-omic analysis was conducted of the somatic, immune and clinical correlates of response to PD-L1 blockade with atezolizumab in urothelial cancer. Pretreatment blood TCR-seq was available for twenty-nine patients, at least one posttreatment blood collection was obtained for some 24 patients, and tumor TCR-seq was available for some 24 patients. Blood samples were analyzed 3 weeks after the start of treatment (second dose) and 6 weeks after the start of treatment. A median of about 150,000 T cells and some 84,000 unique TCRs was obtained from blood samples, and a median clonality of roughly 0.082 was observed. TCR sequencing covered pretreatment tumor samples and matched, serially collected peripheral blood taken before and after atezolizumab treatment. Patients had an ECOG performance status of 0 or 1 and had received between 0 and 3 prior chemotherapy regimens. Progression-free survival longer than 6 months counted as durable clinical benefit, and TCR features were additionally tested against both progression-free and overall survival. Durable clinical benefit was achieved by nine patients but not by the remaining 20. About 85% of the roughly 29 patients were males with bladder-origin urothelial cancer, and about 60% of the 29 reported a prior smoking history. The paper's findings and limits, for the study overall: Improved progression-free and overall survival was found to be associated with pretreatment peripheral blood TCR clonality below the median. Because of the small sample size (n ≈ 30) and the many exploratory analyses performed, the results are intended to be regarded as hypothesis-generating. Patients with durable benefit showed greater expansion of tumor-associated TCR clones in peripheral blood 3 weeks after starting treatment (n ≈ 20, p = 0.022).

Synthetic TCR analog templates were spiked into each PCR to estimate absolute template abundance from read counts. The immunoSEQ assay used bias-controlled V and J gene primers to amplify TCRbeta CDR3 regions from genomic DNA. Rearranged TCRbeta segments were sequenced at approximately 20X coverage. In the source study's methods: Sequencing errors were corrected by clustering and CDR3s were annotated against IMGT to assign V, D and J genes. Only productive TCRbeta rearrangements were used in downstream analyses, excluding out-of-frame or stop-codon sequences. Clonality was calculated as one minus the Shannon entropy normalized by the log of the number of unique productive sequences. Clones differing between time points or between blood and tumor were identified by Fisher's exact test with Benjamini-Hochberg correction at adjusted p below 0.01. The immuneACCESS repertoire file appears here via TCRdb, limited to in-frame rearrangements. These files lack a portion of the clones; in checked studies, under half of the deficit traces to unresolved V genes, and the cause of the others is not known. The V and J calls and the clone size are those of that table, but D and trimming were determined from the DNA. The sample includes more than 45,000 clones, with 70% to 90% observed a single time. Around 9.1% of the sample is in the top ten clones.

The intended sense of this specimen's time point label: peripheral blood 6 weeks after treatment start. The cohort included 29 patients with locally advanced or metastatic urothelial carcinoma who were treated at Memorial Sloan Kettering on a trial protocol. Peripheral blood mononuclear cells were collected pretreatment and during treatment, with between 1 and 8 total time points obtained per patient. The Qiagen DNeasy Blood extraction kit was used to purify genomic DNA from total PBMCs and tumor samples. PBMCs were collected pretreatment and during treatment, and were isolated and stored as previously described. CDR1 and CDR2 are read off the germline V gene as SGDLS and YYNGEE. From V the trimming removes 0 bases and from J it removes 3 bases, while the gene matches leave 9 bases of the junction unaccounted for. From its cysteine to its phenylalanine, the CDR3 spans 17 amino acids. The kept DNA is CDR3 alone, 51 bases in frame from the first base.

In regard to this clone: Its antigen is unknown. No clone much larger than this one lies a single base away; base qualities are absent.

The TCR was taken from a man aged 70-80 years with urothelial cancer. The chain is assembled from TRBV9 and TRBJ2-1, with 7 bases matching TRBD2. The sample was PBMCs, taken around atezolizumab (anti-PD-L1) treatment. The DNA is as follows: TGTGCCAGCAGCGTAGCCCCAACTAGCGACCACTACAATGAGCAGTTCTTC. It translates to CASSVAPTSDHYNEQFF.